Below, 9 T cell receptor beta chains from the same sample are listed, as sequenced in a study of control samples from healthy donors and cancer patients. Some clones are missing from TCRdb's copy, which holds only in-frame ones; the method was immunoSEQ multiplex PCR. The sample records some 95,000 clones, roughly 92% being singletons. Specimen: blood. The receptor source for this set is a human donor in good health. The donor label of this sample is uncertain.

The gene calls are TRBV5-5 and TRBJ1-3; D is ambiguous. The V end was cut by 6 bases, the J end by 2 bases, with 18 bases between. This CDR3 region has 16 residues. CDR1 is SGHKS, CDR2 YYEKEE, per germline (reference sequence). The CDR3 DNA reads TGTGCCAGCAACCCCCTCGGGGAGGTACCTGGAAACACCATATATTTT. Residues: CASNPLGEVPGNTIYF.

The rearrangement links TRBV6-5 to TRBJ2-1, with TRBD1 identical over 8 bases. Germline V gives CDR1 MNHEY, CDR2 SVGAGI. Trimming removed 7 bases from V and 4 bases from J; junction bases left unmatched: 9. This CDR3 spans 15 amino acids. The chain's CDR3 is CASTESGGWYNEQFF. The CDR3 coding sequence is TGTGCCAGCACCGAGTCAGGGGGCTGGTACAATGAGCAGTTCTTC.

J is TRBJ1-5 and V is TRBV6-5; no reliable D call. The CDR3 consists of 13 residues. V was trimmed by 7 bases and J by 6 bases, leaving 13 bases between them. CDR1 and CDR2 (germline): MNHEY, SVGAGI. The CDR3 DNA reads TGTGCCAGCATGTTGGACTCGAGTCAGCCCCAGCATTTT. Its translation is CASMLDSSQPQHF.

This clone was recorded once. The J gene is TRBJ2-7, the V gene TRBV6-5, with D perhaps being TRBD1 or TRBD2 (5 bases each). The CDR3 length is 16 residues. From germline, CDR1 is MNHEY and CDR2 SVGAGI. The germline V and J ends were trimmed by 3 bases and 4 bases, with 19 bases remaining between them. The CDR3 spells CASSYSRGHVTYEQYF. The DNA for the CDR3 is TGTGCCAGCAGTTATTCGAGGGGCCACGTTACGTACGAGCAGTACTTC.

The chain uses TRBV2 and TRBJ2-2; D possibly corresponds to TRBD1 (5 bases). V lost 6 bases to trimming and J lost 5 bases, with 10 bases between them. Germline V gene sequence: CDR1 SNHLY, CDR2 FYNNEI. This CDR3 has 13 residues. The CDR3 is CASSRVGTGELFF. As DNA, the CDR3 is TGTGCCAGCAGCAGGGTCGGGACCGGGGAGCTGTTTTTT.

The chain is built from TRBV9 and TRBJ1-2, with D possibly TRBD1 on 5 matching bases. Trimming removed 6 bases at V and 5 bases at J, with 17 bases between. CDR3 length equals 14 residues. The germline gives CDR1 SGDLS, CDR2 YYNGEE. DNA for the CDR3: TGTGCCAGCACCGAGCAACCGGGGGGATATGGCTACACCTTC. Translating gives CASTEQPGGYGYTF.

The CDR3 spells CASTDRKYSNQPQHF. The CDR3 DNA sequence: TGTGCCAGCACGGACAGAAAATATAGCAATCAGCCCCAGCATTTT. The chain couples TRBV6-5 to TRBJ1-5, with D possibly matching TRBD1 (6 bases). The germline V gene has CDR1 MNHEY and CDR2 SVGAGI. V lost 7 bases and J lost 0, with 13 bases in between. The CDR3 is made up of 15 amino acids.

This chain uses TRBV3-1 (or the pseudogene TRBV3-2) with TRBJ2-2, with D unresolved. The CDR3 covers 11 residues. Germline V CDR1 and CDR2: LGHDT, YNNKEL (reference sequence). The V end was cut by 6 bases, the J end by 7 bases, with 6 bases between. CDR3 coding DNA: TGTGCCAGCAGGACTGGCGGGGAGCTGTTTTTT. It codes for CASRTGGELFF.

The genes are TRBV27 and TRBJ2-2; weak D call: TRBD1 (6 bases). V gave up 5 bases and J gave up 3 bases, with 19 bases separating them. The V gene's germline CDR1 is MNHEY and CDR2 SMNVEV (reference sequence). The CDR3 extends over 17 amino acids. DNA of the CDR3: TGTGCCAGCAGTAGGGGGTGGCAGGGGTTGGACACCGGGGAGCTGTTTTTT. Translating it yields CASSRGWQGLDTGELFF.